This T cell receptor (beta chain) was sequenced for a study of Ad26.COV2.S vaccination and SARS-CoV-2 variants. Overall study results and limits: Total T cell responses may have been underestimated by the TCR breadth and depth analyses. Spike-specific TCR breadth was greater after Ad26.COV2.S than placebo.

This clone occurred once. Its antigen is still unknown. Only in-frame clones appear in the TCRdb table, and some are missing; sequencing was by immunoSEQ multiplex PCR. The data hold 350,000 to 450,000 clones, with about 91% observed a single time. Losses at the gene ends were 5 bases for V and 4 bases for J; bases not matched to a gene: 9. Germline loops: CDR1 SGHTA, CDR2 FQGNSA. The CDR3 loop spans 15 amino acids. This receptor was identified in a human donor who had recovered from COVID-19. The V call is TRBV7-2, the J call TRBJ1-2; 8 bases agree with TRBD1. Sequencing used peripheral blood, obtained after recovery from COVID-19. Here the CDR3 reads CASSPAGQGGYGYTF. The CDR3 coding sequence is TGTGCCAGCAGCCCCGCCGGACAGGGTGGCTATGGCTACACCTTC.